This passage covers 17 T cell receptor beta chains from one sample sequenced in a study of identical twins. TCRdb analysed the 5' RACE reads with MiXCR anew, one entry per CDR3 protein. The sample includes approximately 240,000 distinct CDR3 sequences, around 15% seen only once; the top ten take approximately 9.3%. The sequencing input was memory (CD45RO+) T cells sorted from blood. Receptors originate from a woman under 30 in good health.

CDR3 in DNA: TGTGCCAGCTCTCTAATTGGATACGAGCAGTACTTC. Amino acids: CASSLIGYEQYF. The chain employs TRBV18 and TRBJ2-7; D is undetermined. The ends were cut back, 6 bases at V and 4 bases at J, with 10 bases in the middle. This CDR3 spans 12 amino acids. The germline gives CDR1 KGHSH, CDR2 LQKENI.

The table lists this clonotype with many counts. This sequence joins TRBV12-3 or TRBV12-4 and TRBJ2-1, with D hard to call. V lost 6 bases to trimming and J lost 5 bases, with 8 bases between them. This CDR3 is 12 amino acids long. CDR3 nucleotides: TGTGCCAGCAGCCCTGACAACAATGAGCAGTTCTTC. Translating it yields CASSPDNNEQFF.

The rearrangement uses TRBV30 and TRBJ2-7; 10 bases agree with TRBD2. CDR3 length: 14 amino acids. Unmatched junction bases numbered 7, after V lost 6 bases and J lost 2 bases. Germline CDR1 and CDR2: GTSNPN and SVGIG (reference sequence). CDR3 residues: CACYPSGSPYEQYF. The CDR3 DNA follows: TGTGCCTGTTACCCTAGCGGGAGCCCCTACGAGCAGTACTTC. Looking up the rest from reference TRBV30 and TRBJ2-7 gives the full variable domain: SQTIHQWPATLVQPVGSPLSLECTVEGTSNPNLYWYRQAAGRGLQLLFYSVGIGQISSEVPQNLSASRPQDRQFILSSKKLLLSDSGFYLCACYPSGSPYEQYFGPGTRLTVT.

This chain joins TRBV7-9 and TRBJ2-7; the D call may be TRBD1 or TRBD2 (5 bases each). This CDR3 has 13 amino acids. The germline V gene encodes CDR1 SEHNR and CDR2 FQNEAQ (reference sequence). V was shortened by 6 bases and J by 7 bases, with 16 bases between the two germline ends. This CDR3 is CASRIGASREQYF. The DNA of the CDR3 is TGTGCCAGCAGAATCGGGGCGTCGAGGGAGCAGTACTTC.

This sequence joins TRBV6-2 or TRBV6-3 and TRBJ2-4; 12 nucleotides line up with TRBD2. V shed 6 bases and J 6 bases; nucleotides not matched to a gene: 15. Germline values: CDR1 MNHEY, CDR2 SVGEGT. This CDR3 is built from 18 residues. The CDR3 is CASRYENGKLAGGNIQYF. DNA of the CDR3: TGTGCCAGCAGATACGAAAACGGAAAACTAGCGGGGGGAAACATTCAGTACTTC.

The V gene is TRBV27, the J gene TRBJ2-6; no clear D gene. With 2 bases removed from V and 8 bases from J, the gap between germline ends came to 7 bases. Germline CDR1 and CDR2: MNHEY and SMNVEV (reference sequence). The CDR3 is 13 amino acids. The CDR3 DNA reads TGTGCCAGCAGTTTAGCCCGGACCAACGTCCTGACTTTC. Translated, it gives CASSLARTNVLTF.

The V call is TRBV12-3 or TRBV12-4, the J call TRBJ1-5; D may be TRBD1 (5 bases). This CDR3 has 14 amino acids. Trimming removed 7 bases from V and 0 bases from J, with 10 bases in between. The CDR3 DNA is TGTGCCAGCACTCTGGGGGGTAGCAATCAGCCCCAGCATTTT. Protein product: CASTLGGSNQPQHF.

The rearrangement joins TRBV10-3 to TRBJ2-6; D gene ambiguous. CDR1 and CDR2 from the germline V gene are ENHRY and SYGVKD. The ends were cut back, 11 bases at V and 0 bases at J, with 5 bases in the middle. The CDR3 is 12 amino acids. In DNA, the CDR3 is TGTGCCTCTTTCTCTGGGGCCAACGTCCTGACTTTC. It encodes CASFSGANVLTF.

This clonotype was observed a few times. This rearrangement joins TRBV20-1 to TRBJ1-3; no firm D call. The germline V and J ends were trimmed by 2 bases and 4 bases, with 9 bases remaining between them. This CDR3 is 13 amino acids long. Germline V gene sequence: CDR1 DFQATT, CDR2 SNEGSKA (reference sequence). This CDR3 is CSARPAGGNTIYF. For the CDR3, the DNA is TGCAGTGCTAGACCAGCGGGAGGAAACACCATATATTTT.

This clonotype was detected only a few times. This chain connects TRBV7-9 to TRBJ2-7; D possibly matches TRBD1 or TRBD2 (5 bases each). The ends were cut back, 5 bases at V and 6 bases at J, with 14 bases in the middle. From germline, CDR1 is SEHNR and CDR2 FQNEAQ (reference sequence). The length of the CDR3 is 13 residues. CDR3 sequence: CASSAQDFGEQYF. The CDR3, as DNA: TGTGCCAGCAGCGCACAGGACTTTGGCGAGCAGTACTTC.

This clonotype was seen ten or more times. V usage is TRBV18 and J usage is TRBJ1-1, with D unresolved. V lost 5 bases to trimming and J lost 4 bases, with 11 bases between them. Germline lookup yields CDR1 KGHSH and CDR2 LQKENI. The CDR3 totals 13 residues. In nucleotides, the CDR3 is TGTGCCAGCTCATCTTTGGGAGGCACTGAAGCTTTCTTT. As protein: CASSSLGGTEAFF.

This clonotype has a handful of counts. This sequence joins TRBV9 and TRBJ2-7; 7 nucleotides align to TRBD1. The CDR3 extends over 15 amino acids. Germline V gene data show CDR1 as SGDLS and CDR2 as YYNGEE. Trimming took 1 base from V and 2 from J; bases not matched to a gene: 6. CDR3 nucleotide sequence: TGTGCCAGCAGCGTAACGGGACAGAATACCTACGAGCAGTACTTC. Translated: CASSVTGQNTYEQYF.

In this sample, this clonotype turned up a few times. The genes are TRBV6-5 and TRBJ2-3; 11 bases agree with TRBD1. Germline V gene sequence: CDR1 MNHEY, CDR2 SVGAGI. This CDR3 region has 15 residues. The trim removed 6 bases at V and 8 bases at J, leaving 10 bases unmatched. This chain's CDR3 is CASRLGTGGPGTQYF. CDR3 bases: TGTGCCAGCAGACTCGGGACAGGGGGTCCAGGTACGCAGTATTTT.

This clonotype was counted ten times or more. V gene TRBV28 combines with J gene TRBJ2-7; 7 positions match TRBD2. The CDR3 has 13 residues. Germline CDR1 MDHEN, CDR2 SYDVKM. The V segment lost 7 bases and the J segment 3 bases; nucleotides outside the gene matches: 6. CDR3 amino acids: CASIGRGNYEQYF. Written as DNA, the CDR3 is TGTGCCAGCATAGGGCGGGGGAACTACGAGCAGTACTTC. Full variable domain (outside the CDR3, taken from reference TRBV28 and TRBJ2-7): DVKVTQSSRYLVKRTGEKVFLECVQDMDHENMFWYRQDPGLGLRLIYFSYDVKMKEKGDIPEGYSVSREKKERFSLILESASTNQTSMYLCASIGRGNYEQYFGPGTRLTVT.

The CDR3 region is CASSLALDSRTDTQYF. CDR3 sequence (DNA): TGTGCCAGCAGCTTGGCCCTAGACAGCCGCACAGATACGCAGTATTTT. The V and J genes are TRBV5-8 and TRBJ2-3; TRBD1 might be the D (5 bases). The V end was cut by 0 bases, the J end by 1 base, with 12 bases between. CDR1 SGHTS and CDR2 YDEGEE come from the germline V gene. CDR3 length: 16 amino acids.

This clonotype was seen repeatedly, ten times or more. The chain joins TRBV10-3 to TRBJ1-1, with 7 bases aligning to TRBD1. V was pared by 7 bases and J by 1 base, with 3 bases of the junction left unmatched. The CDR3 is 13 amino acids. The germline gives CDR1 ENHRY, CDR2 SYGVKD. CDR3 protein: CAIKGQTNTEAFF. The CDR3, as DNA: TGTGCCATCAAGGGACAGACGAACACTGAAGCTTTCTTT.

The chain has TRBV7-9 and TRBJ2-1, with 9 bases aligning to TRBD2. The CDR3 has 17 amino acids. The junction had 9 bases not matched to a gene; V was cut back by 1 base and J by 5 bases. Looked up from germline, CDR1 is SEHNR and CDR2 is FQNEAQ (reference sequence). CDR3 in amino acids: CASSLGRAGGPHNEQFF. DNA for the CDR3: TGTGCCAGCAGCTTAGGTAGGGCGGGAGGGCCCCACAATGAGCAGTTCTTC.